This record covers a single TCR beta chain. The antigen is undetermined. The data were obtained in a study of T cells in Graves' hyperthyroidism and ophthalmopathy. Study-level results: Classification by a 13 V-J model distinguished ophthalmopathy from stable hyperthyroidism.

Germline V gene sequence: CDR1 SGDLS, CDR2 YYNGEE. This CDR3 comprises 12 residues. With 10 bases removed from V and 3 bases from J, the gap between germline ends came to 13 bases. It was RNA transcripts that yielded the amplified TCR beta CDR3 regions. The TCR CDR3 first-round RT-PCR relied on the HTBI primer set. One entry per CDR3 protein, called by TCRdb with MiXCR from the multiplex PCR reads. The table shows roughly 500,000 distinct CDR3 sequences, with roughly 50% occurring only once. Sequenced material: peripheral blood or thyroid tissue (not recorded which). The receptor comes from an adult woman with Graves' disease, either hyperthyroidism or ophthalmopathy (not recorded which). V is TRBV9 and J is TRBJ1-2, with D hard to call. The CDR3 region is CAVSWRDYGYTF. CDR3 coding DNA: TGTGCCGTGTCCTGGCGGGACTATGGCTACACCTTC.